These T cell receptor beta chains were read from a single sample in a study of blood T cell repertoires in COVID-19. The data were produced by immunoSEQ multiplex PCR, yet TCRdb's version contains in-frame clones alone and is incomplete. The sample carries 70,000 to 85,000 clones, 70% to 90% recorded once. The sample taken for sequencing was peripheral blood. Receptors originate from a man between 70 and 80 years old with active or convalescent COVID-19. CDR3s include the opening cysteine and the closing phenylalanine or tryptophan. D genes are given only for firm matches. Expanded clones get a size class; other rows say once, few or many, or leave the size out.

D gene: NA
J gene: TRBJ1-5
V gene: TRBV19
clone size: NA
CDR3 protein: CASKTTGTSNQPQHF
CDR3 DNA: TGTGCCAGCAAAACAACCGGGACAAGCAATCAGCCCCAGCATTTT

D gene: TRBD2
J gene: TRBJ2-1
V gene: TRBV24-1
clone size: NA
CDR3 protein: CATGRGGTNEQFF
CDR3 DNA: TGTGCCACGGGGCGGGGGGGTACAAATGAGCAGTTCTTC

D gene: NA
J gene: TRBJ2-1
V gene: TRBV4-2
clone size: NA
CDR3 protein: CASSQDGLELQFF
CDR3 DNA: TGTGCCAGCAGCCAAGATGGGCTTGAGCTGCAGTTCTTC

D gene: NA
J gene: TRBJ2-7
V gene: TRBV7-9
clone size: NA
CDR3 protein: CASSVQAYEQYF
CDR3 DNA: TGTGCCAGCAGTGTGCAGGCCTACGAGCAGTACTTC

D gene: NA
J gene: TRBJ1-5
V gene: TRBV21-1
clone size: once
CDR3 protein: CASSKDPGRAGNQPQHF
CDR3 DNA: TGTGCCAGCAGCAAAGACCCGGGCAGGGCAGGCAATCAGCCCCAGCATTTT

D gene: NA
J gene: TRBJ1-1
V gene: TRBV30
clone size: once
CDR3 protein: CAWSPRTEAFF
CDR3 DNA: TGTGCCTGGAGTCCGAGGACTGAAGCTTTCTTT

D gene: NA
J gene: TRBJ2-2
V gene: TRBV9
clone size: NA
CDR3 protein: CATSKDSYTGELFF
CDR3 DNA: TGTGCCACTTCGAAGGACAGCTACACCGGGGAGCTGTTTTTT

D gene: NA
J gene: TRBJ2-5
V gene: TRBV5-4
clone size: few
CDR3 protein: CASSPSPQGETQYF
CDR3 DNA: TGTGCCAGCAGCCCCTCACCCCAGGGGGAGACCCAGTACTTC

D gene: NA
J gene: TRBJ1-4
V gene: TRBV2
clone size: NA
CDR3 protein: CASNPRVSEKLFF
CDR3 DNA: TGTGCCAGCAACCCCAGGGTCAGTGAAAAACTGTTTTTT

D gene: NA
J gene: TRBJ1-1
V gene: TRBV3-1/TRBV3-2
clone size: NA
CDR3 protein: CASSPRQNTEAFF
CDR3 DNA: TGTGCCAGCAGCCCCCGACAGAACACTGAAGCTTTCTTT

D gene: NA
J gene: TRBJ1-2
V gene: TRBV6-1
clone size: NA
CDR3 protein: CASSEPSYGYTF
CDR3 DNA: TGTGCCAGCAGTGAACCCAGCTATGGCTACACCTTC

D gene: TRBD2
J gene: TRBJ2-7
V gene: TRBV7-7
clone size: NA
CDR3 protein: CASSSLAGGQGEQYF
CDR3 DNA: TGTGCCAGCAGCTCCCTAGCGGGGGGGCAGGGTGAGCAGTACTTC

D gene: TRBD2
J gene: TRBJ2-1
V gene: TRBV9
clone size: NA
CDR3 protein: CASSSPGTSGAEQFF
CDR3 DNA: TGTGCCAGCAGCTCCCCCGGGACTAGCGGGGCGGAGCAGTTCTTC

D gene: TRBD1
J gene: TRBJ1-2
V gene: TRBV5-1
clone size: once
CDR3 protein: CASSSGTGNYGYTF
CDR3 DNA: TGCGCCAGCAGCTCAGGGACAGGGAACTATGGCTACACCTTC

D gene: NA
J gene: TRBJ1-3
V gene: TRBV30
clone size: NA
CDR3 protein: CAWLGKGVSGNTIYF
CDR3 DNA: TGTGCCTGGCTAGGAAAAGGAGTCTCTGGAAACACCATATATTTT

D gene: NA
J gene: TRBJ2-7
V gene: TRBV11-2
clone size: NA
CDR3 protein: CASSLVQGSYEQYF
CDR3 DNA: TGTGCCAGCAGCTTAGTCCAGGGGAGCTACGAGCAGTACTTC

D gene: NA
J gene: TRBJ2-1
V gene: TRBV29-1
clone size: NA
CDR3 protein: CSVAGYNNEQFF
CDR3 DNA: TGCAGCGTTGCGGGTTATAACAATGAGCAGTTCTTC

D gene: TRBD2
J gene: TRBJ2-5
V gene: TRBV10-3
clone size: NA
CDR3 protein: CAISEVVAGTQYF
CDR3 DNA: TGTGCCATCAGTGAGGTGGTAGCGGGGACCCAGTACTTC

D gene: NA
J gene: TRBJ2-7
V gene: TRBV7-9
clone size: NA
CDR3 protein: CASSLEWARQGEQYF
CDR3 DNA: TGTGCCAGCAGCTTAGAGTGGGCCCGGCAAGGCGAGCAGTACTTC

D gene: TRBD1
J gene: TRBJ1-5
V gene: TRBV10-2
clone size: NA
CDR3 protein: CASSSGLQGRNQPQHF
CDR3 DNA: TGCGCCAGCAGTTCCGGCCTACAGGGGAGGAATCAGCCCCAGCATTTT

D gene: NA
J gene: TRBJ1-2
V gene: TRBV6-5
clone size: NA
CDR3 protein: CASSQGGIGNYGYTF
CDR3 DNA: TGTGCCAGCAGCCAAGGGGGTATTGGTAACTATGGCTACACCTTC

D gene: NA
J gene: TRBJ2-5
V gene: TRBV5-6
clone size: NA
CDR3 protein: CASEPTRSDFRQETQYF
CDR3 DNA: TGTGCCAGCGAACCAACCAGATCTGATTTTCGCCAAGAGACCCAGTACTTC

D gene: NA
J gene: TRBJ2-7
V gene: TRBV7-9
clone size: NA
CDR3 protein: CASSSQSPGFLSYEQYF
CDR3 DNA: TGTGCCAGCAGCTCCCAATCTCCGGGTTTCCTCTCCTACGAGCAGTACTTC

D gene: NA
J gene: TRBJ1-4
V gene: TRBV19
clone size: NA
CDR3 protein: CASSIGNREKLFF
CDR3 DNA: TGTGCCAGTAGTATAGGGAACAGGGAAAAACTGTTTTTT

D gene: TRBD1
J gene: TRBJ2-2
V gene: TRBV9
clone size: NA
CDR3 protein: CASSALTGVITGELFF
CDR3 DNA: TGTGCCAGCAGCGCCCTAACAGGGGTCATCACCGGGGAGCTGTTTTTT

D gene: NA
J gene: TRBJ2-3
V gene: TRBV5-1
clone size: NA
CDR3 protein: CASSLAGNTDTQYF
CDR3 DNA: TGCGCCAGCAGCTTGGCAGGAAACACAGATACGCAGTATTTT

D gene: TRBD1
J gene: TRBJ2-5
V gene: TRBV6-5
clone size: NA
CDR3 protein: CAATDRGRGKETQYF
CDR3 DNA: TGTGCCGCGACCGACAGGGGCCGCGGAAAAGAGACCCAGTACTTC

D gene: TRBD2
J gene: TRBJ2-1
V gene: TRBV11-3
clone size: NA
CDR3 protein: CASSNPSGTGEQFF
CDR3 DNA: TGTGCCAGCAGCAACCCTAGCGGGACGGGTGAGCAGTTCTTC

D gene: NA
J gene: TRBJ1-6
V gene: TRBV5-1
clone size: NA
CDR3 protein: CASSLDLMDSPLHF
CDR3 DNA: TGCGCCAGCAGCTTGGACTTAATGGATTCACCCCTCCACTTT

D gene: TRBD2
J gene: TRBJ2-2
V gene: TRBV29-1
clone size: NA
CDR3 protein: CSVQGLAAANTGELFF
CDR3 DNA: TGCAGCGTGCAGGGACTAGCGGCTGCGAACACCGGGGAGCTGTTTTTT

D gene: NA
J gene: TRBJ2-6
V gene: TRBV11-3
clone size: NA
CDR3 protein: CASSVVELRPNVLTF
CDR3 DNA: TGTGCCAGCAGCGTCGTGGAGCTTCGACCCAACGTCCTGACTTTC

D gene: TRBD2
J gene: TRBJ2-2
V gene: TRBV6-4
clone size: NA
CDR3 protein: CASSVIAGGRTGELFF
CDR3 DNA: TGTGCCAGCAGTGTAATAGCGGGGGGCAGAACCGGGGAGCTGTTTTTT

D gene: NA
J gene: TRBJ1-1
V gene: TRBV5-1
clone size: NA
CDR3 protein: CASSSSGVGTEAFF
CDR3 DNA: TGCGCCAGCAGCTCCTCGGGGGTAGGAACTGAAGCTTTCTTT

D gene: TRBD1
J gene: TRBJ1-1
V gene: TRBV19
clone size: once
CDR3 protein: CASSIQGATEAFF
CDR3 DNA: TGTGCCAGTAGTATTCAGGGGGCGACTGAAGCTTTCTTT

D gene: TRBD2
J gene: TRBJ2-3
V gene: TRBV6-1
clone size: NA
CDR3 protein: CASSEDLAGGTDTQYF
CDR3 DNA: TGTGCCAGCAGTGAAGATCTAGCGGGGGGCACAGATACGCAGTATTTT

D gene: TRBD2
J gene: TRBJ2-3
V gene: TRBV12-5
clone size: NA
CDR3 protein: CASGLEAGRTDTQYF
CDR3 DNA: TGTGCTAGTGGTTTGGAAGCGGGAAGGACAGATACGCAGTATTTT

D gene: NA
J gene: TRBJ1-5
V gene: TRBV6-5
clone size: NA
CDR3 protein: CASSPSQGGNQPQHF
CDR3 DNA: TGTGCCAGCAGTCCCTCACAGGGTGGCAATCAGCCCCAGCATTTT

D gene: TRBD2
J gene: TRBJ2-2
V gene: TRBV29-1
clone size: NA
CDR3 protein: CSARRAGVTGELFF
CDR3 DNA: TGCAGCGCCCGTCGGGCGGGGGTCACCGGGGAGCTGTTTTTT

D gene: TRBD1
J gene: TRBJ2-7
V gene: TRBV10-3
clone size: many
CDR3 protein: CAITLGQGPYEQYF
CDR3 DNA: TGTGCCATCACTCTGGGACAGGGCCCCTACGAGCAGTACTTC

D gene: NA
J gene: TRBJ1-2
V gene: TRBV13
clone size: NA
CDR3 protein: CASSLGAVPRGYTF
CDR3 DNA: TGTGCCAGCAGCCTAGGGGCGGTTCCGAGAGGCTACACCTTC